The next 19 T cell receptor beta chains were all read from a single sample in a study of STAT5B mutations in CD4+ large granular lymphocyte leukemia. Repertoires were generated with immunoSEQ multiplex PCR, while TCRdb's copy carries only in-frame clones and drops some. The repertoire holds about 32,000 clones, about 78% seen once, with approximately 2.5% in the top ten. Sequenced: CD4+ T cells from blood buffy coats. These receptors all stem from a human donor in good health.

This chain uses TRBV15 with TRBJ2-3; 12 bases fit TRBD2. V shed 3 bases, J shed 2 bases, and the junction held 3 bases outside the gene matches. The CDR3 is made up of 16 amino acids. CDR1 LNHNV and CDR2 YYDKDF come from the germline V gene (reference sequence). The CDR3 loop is CATSRRTSGVTDTQYF. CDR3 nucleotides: TGTGCCACCAGCAGGCGGACTAGCGGGGTCACAGATACGCAGTATTTT.

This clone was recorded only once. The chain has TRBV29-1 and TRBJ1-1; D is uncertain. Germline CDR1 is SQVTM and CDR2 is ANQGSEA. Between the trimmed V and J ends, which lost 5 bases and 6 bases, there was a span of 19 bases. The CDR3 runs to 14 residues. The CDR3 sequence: CSVQILVVGAEAFF. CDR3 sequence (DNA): TGCAGCGTTCAAATCCTGGTGGTTGGCGCTGAAGCTTTCTTT.

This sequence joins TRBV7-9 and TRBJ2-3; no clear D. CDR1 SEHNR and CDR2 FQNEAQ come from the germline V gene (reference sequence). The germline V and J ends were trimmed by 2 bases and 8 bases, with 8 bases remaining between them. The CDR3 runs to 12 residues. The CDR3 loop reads CASSLSSGTQYF. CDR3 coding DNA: TGTGCCAGCAGCTTATCATCGGGTACGCAGTATTTT.

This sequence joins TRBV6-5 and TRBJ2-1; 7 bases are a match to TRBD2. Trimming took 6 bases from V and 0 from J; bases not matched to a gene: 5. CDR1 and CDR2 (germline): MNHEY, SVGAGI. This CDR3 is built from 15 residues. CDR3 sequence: CASSLSGNSYNEQFF. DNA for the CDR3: TGTGCCAGCAGCTTGAGCGGGAACTCCTACAATGAGCAGTTCTTC.

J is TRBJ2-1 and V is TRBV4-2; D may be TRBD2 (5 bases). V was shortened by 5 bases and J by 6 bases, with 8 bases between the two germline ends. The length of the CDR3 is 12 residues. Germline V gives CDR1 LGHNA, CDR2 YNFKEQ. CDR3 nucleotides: TGTGCCAGCAGCACCAGCGGCAATGAGCAGTTCTTC. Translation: CASSTSGNEQFF.

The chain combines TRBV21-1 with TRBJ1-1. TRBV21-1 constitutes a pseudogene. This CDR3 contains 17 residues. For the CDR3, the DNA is TGTGCCAGCAGCGGGCATCGGGACGGCCCCTCGAACACTGAAGCTTTCTTT. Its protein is CASSGHRDGPSNTEAFF.

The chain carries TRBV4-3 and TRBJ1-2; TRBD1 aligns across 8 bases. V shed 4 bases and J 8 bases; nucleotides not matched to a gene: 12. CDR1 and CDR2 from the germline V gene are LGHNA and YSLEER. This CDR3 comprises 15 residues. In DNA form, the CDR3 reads TGCGCCAGCAGCCCCGCGACAGGGGATCCTTGGGGCTACACCTTC. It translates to CASSPATGDPWGYTF.

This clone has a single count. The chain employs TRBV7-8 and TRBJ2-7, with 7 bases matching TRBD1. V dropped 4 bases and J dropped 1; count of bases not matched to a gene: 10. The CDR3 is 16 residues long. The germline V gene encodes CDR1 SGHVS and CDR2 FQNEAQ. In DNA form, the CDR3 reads TGTGCCAGCAGCTGGGGAGCCGGGACAGCGTCCTACGAGCAGTACTTC. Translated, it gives CASSWGAGTASYEQYF.

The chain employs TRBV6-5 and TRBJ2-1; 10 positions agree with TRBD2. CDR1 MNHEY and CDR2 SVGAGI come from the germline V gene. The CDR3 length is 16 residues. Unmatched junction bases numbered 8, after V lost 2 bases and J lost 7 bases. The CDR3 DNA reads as TGTGCCAGCAGTTACCCAAGCGGGGGGGCCGGTAATGAGCAGTTCTTC. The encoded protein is CASSYPSGGAGNEQFF.

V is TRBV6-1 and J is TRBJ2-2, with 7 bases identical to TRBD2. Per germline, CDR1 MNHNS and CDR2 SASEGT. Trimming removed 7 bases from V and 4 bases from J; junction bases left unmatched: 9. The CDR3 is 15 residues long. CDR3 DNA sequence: TGTGCCAGCACTCCAGGGAGGGTGGGCACCGGGGAGCTGTTTTTT. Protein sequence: CASTPGRVGTGELFF.

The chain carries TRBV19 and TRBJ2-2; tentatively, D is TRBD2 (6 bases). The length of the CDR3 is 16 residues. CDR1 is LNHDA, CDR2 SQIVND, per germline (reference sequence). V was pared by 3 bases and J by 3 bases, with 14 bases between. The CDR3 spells CASSMSPTRDTGELFF. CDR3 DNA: TGTGCCAGTAGTATGTCCCCGACTAGAGACACCGGGGAGCTGTTTTTT.

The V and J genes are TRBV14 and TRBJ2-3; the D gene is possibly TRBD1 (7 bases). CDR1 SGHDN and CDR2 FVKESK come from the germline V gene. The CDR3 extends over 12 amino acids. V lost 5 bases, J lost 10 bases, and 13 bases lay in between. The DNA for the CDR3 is TGTGCCAGCAGCAAGACAGGGAGGTCGCAGTATTTT. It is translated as CASSKTGRSQYF.

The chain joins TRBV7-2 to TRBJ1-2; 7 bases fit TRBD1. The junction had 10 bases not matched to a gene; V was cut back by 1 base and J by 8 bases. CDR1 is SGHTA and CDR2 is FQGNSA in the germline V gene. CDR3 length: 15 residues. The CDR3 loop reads CASSLESGGTYGYTF. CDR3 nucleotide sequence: TGTGCCAGCAGCTTAGAATCAGGGGGAACCTACGGCTACACCTTC.

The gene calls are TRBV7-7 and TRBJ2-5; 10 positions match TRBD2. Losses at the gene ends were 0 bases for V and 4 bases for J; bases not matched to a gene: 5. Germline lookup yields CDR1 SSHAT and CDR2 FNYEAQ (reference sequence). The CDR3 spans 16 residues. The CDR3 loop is CASSLAHSGGGETQYF. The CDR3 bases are TGTGCCAGCAGCTTAGCCCACAGCGGGGGGGGAGAGACCCAGTACTTC.

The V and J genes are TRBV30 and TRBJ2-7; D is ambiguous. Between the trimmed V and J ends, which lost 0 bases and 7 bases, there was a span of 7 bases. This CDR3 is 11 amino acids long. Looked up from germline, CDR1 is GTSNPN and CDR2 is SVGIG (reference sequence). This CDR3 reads CAWSVSLEQYF. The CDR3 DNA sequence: TGTGCCTGGAGTGTGTCCTTGGAGCAGTACTTC.

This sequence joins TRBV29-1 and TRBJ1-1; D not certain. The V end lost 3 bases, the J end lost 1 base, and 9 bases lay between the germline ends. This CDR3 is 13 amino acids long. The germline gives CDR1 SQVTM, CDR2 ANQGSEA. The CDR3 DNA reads TGCAGCGTTGAGAAGATCGGGAACACTGAAGCTTTCTTT. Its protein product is CSVEKIGNTEAFF.

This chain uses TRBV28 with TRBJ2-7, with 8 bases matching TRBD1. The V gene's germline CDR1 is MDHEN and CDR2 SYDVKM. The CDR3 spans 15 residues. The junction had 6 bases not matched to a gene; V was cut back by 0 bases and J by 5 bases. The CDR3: CASSLWNSGGHEQYF. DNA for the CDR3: TGTGCCAGCAGTTTATGGAATTCAGGGGGCCACGAGCAGTACTTC. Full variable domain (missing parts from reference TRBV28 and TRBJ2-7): DVKVTQSSRYLVKRTGEKVFLECVQDMDHENMFWYRQDPGLGLRLIYFSYDVKMKEKGDIPEGYSVSREKKERFSLILESASTNQTSMYLCASSLWNSGGHEQYFGPGTRLTVT.

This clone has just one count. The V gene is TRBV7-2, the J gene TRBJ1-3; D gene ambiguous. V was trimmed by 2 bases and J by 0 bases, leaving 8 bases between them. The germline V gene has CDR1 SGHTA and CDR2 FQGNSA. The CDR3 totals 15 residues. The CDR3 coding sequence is TGTGCCAGCAGCTTAATCGCCTTCTCTGGAAACACCATATATTTT. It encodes CASSLIAFSGNTIYF.

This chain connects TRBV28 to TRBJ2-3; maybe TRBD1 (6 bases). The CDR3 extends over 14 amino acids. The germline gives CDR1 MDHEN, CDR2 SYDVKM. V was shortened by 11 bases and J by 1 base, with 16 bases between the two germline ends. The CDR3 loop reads CAALGDMGTDTQYF. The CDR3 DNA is TGTGCCGCTCTAGGGGACATGGGCACAGATACGCAGTATTTT.